This T cell receptor (beta chain) was profiled in a study of shared clonotypes between healthy human individuals. The authors ran the assay at deep level. Sequencing was performed with immunoSEQ multiplex PCR; in TCRdb, only in-frame clones are kept and a portion is missing. In the table there are 2 million or so clones, 90% to 95% of which are singletons. CDR3 length: 15 residues. V trimming: 1 base; J trimming: 8 bases; junction bases outside the gene matches: 5. Germline lookup yields CDR1 SGHNT and CDR2 YYREEE (reference sequence). The source of this sequence is a man aged 18-30 years in good health. What was sequenced was naive CD4+ T cells sorted from blood. Specified subset: CD45RA+ positively selected. The chain uses TRBV5-4 and TRBJ2-2; 10 bases line up with TRBD2. The CDR3 region is CASSLPGLAPGELFF. CDR3 coding DNA: TGTGCCAGCAGCTTGCCGGGACTAGCGCCAGGGGAGCTGTTTTTT.